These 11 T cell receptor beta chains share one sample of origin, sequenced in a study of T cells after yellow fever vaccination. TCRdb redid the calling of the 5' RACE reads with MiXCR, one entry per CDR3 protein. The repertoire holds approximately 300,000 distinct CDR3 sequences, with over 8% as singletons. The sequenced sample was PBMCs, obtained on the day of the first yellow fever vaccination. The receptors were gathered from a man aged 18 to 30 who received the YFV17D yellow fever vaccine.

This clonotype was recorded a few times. Written as DNA, the CDR3 is TGCAGCGTTTGCGAGGGGGTAGTAGATGAGCAGTTCTTC. It specifies CSVCEGVVDEQFF. V gene TRBV29-1 combines with J gene TRBJ2-1; D might be TRBD1 (6 bases). The CDR3 is made up of 13 amino acids. CDR1 SQVTM and CDR2 ANQGSEA come from the germline V gene. V was cut by 5 bases and J by 8 bases, with 16 bases left in between.

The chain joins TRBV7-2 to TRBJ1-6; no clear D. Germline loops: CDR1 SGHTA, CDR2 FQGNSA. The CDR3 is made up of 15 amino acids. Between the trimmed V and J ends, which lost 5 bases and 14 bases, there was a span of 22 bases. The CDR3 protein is CASSLSDGPGKTLHF. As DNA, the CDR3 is TGTGCCAGCAGCCTCTCCGACGGTCCGGGGAAGACCCTCCACTTT.

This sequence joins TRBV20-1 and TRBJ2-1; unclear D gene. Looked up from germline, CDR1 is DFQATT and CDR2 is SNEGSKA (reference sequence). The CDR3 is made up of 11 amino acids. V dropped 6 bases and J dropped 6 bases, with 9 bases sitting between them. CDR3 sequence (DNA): TGCAGTGCAGGTGACACCAATGAGCAGTTCTTC. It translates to CSAGDTNEQFF.

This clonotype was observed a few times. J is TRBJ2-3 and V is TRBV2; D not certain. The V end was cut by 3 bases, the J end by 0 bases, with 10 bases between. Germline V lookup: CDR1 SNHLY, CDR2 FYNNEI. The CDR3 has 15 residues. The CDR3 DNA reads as TGTGCCAGCAGTGAGTCAGGTACAAGCACAGATACGCAGTATTTT. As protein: CASSESGTSTDTQYF.

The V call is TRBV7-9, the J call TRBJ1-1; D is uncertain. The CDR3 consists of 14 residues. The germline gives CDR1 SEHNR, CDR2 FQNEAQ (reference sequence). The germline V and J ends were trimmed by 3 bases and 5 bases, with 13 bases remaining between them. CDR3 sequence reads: CASSFKDQWTEAFF. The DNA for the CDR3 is TGTGCCAGCAGCTTCAAGGACCAGTGGACTGAAGCTTTCTTT.

CDR3 nucleotide sequence: TGCAGCGTCTCACAGGGGATGAACACTGAAGCTTTCTTT. The encoded protein is CSVSQGMNTEAFF. This chain connects TRBV29-1 to TRBJ1-1; 7 bases line up with TRBD1. The CDR3 spans 13 residues. Germline CDR1 SQVTM, CDR2 ANQGSEA. V shed 6 bases, J shed 0 bases, and the junction held 4 bases outside the gene matches.

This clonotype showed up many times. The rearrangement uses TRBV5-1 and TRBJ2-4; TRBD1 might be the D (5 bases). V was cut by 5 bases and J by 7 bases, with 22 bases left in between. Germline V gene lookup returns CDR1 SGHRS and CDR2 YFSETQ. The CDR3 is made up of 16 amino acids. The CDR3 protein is CASSVFLQAERNIQYF. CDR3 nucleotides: TGCGCCAGCAGTGTGTTCTTACAGGCCGAAAGGAACATTCAGTACTTC.

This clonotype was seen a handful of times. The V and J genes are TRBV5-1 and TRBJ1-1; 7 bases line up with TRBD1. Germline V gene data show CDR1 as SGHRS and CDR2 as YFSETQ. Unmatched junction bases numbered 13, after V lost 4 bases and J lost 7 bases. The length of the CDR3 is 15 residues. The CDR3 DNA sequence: TGCGCCAGCAGCGGAAAGGTGGGACAGATACTTGAAGCTTTCTTT. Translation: CASSGKVGQILEAFF. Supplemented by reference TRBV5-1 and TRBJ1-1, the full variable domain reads KAGVTQTPRYLIKTRGQQVTLSCSPISGHRSVSWYQQTPGQGLQFLFEYFSETQRNKGNFPGRFSGRQFSNSRSEMNVSTLELGDSALYLCASSGKVGQILEAFFGQGTRLTVV.

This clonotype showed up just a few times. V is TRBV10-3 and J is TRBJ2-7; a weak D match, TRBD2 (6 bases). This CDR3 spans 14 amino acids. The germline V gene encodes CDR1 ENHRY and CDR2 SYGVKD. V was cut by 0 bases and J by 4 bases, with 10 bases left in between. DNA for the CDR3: TGTGCCATCAGTGAGTCGGGGGGAGGTTACGAGCAGTACGTC. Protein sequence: CAISESGGGYEQYV.

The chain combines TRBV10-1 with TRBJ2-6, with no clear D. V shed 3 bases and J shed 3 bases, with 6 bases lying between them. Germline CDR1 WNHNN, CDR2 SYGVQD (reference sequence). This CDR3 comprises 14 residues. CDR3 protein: CASSDAVGANVLTF. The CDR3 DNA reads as TGCGCCAGCAGTGATGCTGTTGGGGCCAACGTCCTGACTTTC.

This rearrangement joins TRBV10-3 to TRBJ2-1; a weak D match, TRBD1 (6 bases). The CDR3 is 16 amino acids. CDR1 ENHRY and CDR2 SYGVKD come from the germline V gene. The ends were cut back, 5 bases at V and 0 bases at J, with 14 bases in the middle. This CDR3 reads CAISTMDRSSYNEQFF. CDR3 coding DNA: TGTGCCATCAGTACGATGGACAGAAGCTCCTACAATGAGCAGTTCTTC.